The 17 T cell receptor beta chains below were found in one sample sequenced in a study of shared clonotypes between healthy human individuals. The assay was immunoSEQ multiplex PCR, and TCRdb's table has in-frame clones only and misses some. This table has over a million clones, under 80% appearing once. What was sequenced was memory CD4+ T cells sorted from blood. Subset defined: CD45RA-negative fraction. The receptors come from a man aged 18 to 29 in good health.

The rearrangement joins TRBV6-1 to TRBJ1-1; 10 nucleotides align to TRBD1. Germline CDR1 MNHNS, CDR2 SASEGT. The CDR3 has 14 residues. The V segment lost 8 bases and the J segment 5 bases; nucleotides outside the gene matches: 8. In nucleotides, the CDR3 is TGTGCCAGCGGAAGGGGACAGGGGTTGACTGAAGCTTTCTTT. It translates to CASGRGQGLTEAFF.

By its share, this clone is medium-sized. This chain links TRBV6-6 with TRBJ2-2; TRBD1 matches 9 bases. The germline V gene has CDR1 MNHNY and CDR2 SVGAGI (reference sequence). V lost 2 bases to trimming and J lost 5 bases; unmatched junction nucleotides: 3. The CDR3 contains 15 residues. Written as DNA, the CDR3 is TGTGCCAGCAGTTACCGGACAGGGGAGACCGGGGAGCTGTTTTTT. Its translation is CASSYRTGETGELFF.

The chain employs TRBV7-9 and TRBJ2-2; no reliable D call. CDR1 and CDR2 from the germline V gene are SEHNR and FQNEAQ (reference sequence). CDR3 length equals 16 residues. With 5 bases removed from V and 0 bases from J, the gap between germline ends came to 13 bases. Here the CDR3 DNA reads TGTGCCAGCAGCCTGGGTAGGCTAACGAACACCGGGGAGCTGTTTTTT. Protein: CASSLGRLTNTGELFF.

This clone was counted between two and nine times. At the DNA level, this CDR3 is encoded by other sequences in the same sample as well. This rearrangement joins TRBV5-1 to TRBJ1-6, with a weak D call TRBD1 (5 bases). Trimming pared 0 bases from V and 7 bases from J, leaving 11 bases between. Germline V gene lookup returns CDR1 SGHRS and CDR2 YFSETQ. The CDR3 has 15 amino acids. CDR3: CASSLGQGGNSPLHF. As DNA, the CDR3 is TGCGCCAGCAGCTTGGGTCAGGGTGGGAATTCACCCCTCCACTTT. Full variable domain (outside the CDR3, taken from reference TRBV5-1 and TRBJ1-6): KAGVTQTPRYLIKTRGQQVTLSCSPISGHRSVSWYQQTPGQGLQFLFEYFSETQRNKGNFPGRFSGRQFSNSRSEMNVSTLELGDSALYLCASSLGQGGNSPLHFGNGTRLTVT.

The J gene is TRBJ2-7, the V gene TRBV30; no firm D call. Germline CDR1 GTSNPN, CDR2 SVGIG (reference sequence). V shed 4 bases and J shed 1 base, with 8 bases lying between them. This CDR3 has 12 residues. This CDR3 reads CAWTGPSYEQYF. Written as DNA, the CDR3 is TGTGCCTGGACAGGACCATCCTACGAGCAGTACTTC.

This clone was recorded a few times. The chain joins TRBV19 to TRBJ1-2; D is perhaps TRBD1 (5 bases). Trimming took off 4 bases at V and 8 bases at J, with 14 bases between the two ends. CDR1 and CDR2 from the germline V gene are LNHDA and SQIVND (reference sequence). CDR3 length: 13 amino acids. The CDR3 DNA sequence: TGTGCCAGTAGTACACAGGACCAACTAGGCTACACCTTC. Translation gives CASSTQDQLGYTF.

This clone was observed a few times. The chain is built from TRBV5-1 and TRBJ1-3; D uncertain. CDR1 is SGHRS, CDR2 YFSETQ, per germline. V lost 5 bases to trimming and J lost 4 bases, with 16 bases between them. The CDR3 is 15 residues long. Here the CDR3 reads CASSVDNSAGNTIYF. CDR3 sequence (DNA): TGCGCCAGCAGTGTAGACAATTCTGCCGGAAACACCATATATTTT.

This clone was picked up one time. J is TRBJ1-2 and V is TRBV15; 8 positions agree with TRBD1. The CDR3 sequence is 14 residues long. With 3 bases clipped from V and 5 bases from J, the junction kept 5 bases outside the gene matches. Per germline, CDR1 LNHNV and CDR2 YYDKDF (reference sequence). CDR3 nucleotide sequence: TGTGCCACCAGCAGCCCGGACAGGGTTTATGGCTACACCTTC. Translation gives CATSSPDRVYGYTF.

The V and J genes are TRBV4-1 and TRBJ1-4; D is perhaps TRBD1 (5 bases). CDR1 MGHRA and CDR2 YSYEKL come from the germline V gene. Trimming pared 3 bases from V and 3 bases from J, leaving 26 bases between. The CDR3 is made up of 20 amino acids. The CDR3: CASSQAGGTGGSRANEKLFF. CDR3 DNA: TGCGCCAGCAGCCAGGCCGGGGGGACGGGGGGTAGCAGGGCTAATGAAAAACTGTTTTTT.

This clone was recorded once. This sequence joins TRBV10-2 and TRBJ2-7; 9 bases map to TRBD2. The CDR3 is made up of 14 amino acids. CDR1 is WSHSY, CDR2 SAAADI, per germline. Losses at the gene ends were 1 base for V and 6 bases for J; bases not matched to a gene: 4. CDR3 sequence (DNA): TGCGCCAGCAGTGAGTTTAGCGGGAGTTTCGAGCAGTACTTC. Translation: CASSEFSGSFEQYF.

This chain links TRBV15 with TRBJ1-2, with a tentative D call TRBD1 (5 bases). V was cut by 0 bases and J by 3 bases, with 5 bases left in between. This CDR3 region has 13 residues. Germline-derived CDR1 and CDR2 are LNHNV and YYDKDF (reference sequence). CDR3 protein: CATSRETDYGYTF. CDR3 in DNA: TGTGCCACCAGCAGAGAGACAGACTATGGCTACACCTTC.

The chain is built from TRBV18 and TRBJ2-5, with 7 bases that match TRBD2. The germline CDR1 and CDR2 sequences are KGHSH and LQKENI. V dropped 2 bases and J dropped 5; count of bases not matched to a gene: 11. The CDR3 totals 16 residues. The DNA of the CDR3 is TGTGCCAGCTCACCATCCCTCTCGCGGGAGAGGGAGACCCAGTACTTC. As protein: CASSPSLSRERETQYF. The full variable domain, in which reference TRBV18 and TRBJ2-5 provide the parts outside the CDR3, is NAGVMQNPRHLVRRRGQEARLRCSPMKGHSHVYWYRQLPEEGLKFMVYLQKENIIDESGMPKERFSAEFPKEGPSILRIQQVVRGDSAAYFCASSPSLSRERETQYFGPGTRLLVL.

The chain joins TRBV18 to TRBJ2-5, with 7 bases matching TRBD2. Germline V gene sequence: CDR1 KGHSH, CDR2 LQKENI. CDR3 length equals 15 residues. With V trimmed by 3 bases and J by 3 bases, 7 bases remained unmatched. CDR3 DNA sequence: TGTGCCAGCTCACCGCAGCGGGACGTTAAAGAGACCCAGTACTTC. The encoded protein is CASSPQRDVKETQYF.

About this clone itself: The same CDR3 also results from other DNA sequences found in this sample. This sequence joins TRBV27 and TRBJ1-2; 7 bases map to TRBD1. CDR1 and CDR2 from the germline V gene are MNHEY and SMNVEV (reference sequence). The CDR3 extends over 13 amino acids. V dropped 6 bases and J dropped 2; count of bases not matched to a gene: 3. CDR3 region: CASSPQGNYGYTF. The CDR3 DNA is TGTGCCAGCAGCCCACAGGGGAACTATGGCTACACCTTC.

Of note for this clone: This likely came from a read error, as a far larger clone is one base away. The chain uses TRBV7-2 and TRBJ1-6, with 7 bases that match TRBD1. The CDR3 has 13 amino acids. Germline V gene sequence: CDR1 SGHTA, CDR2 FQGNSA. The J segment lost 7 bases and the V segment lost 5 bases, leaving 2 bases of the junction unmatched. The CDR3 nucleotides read TGTGCCAGCAGCACGGGACAGAATTCACCCCTCCACTTT. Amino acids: CASSTGQNSPLHF.

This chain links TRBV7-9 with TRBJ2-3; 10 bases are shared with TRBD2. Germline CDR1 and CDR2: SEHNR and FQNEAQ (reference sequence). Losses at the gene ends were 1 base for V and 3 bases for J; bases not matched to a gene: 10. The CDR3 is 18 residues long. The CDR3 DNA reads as TGTGCCAGCAGCTTAGGTCGGGGGACTAGCGAGTTGACAGATACGCAGTATTTT. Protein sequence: CASSLGRGTSELTDTQYF.

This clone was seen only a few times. The chain's CDR3 is CASSGQALGFYF. The CDR3 nucleotides are TGTGCCAGCAGCGGACAGGCACTTGGCTTCTACTTC. The chain combines TRBV11-2 with TRBJ2-7, with 7 bases matching TRBD1. Germline CDR1 reads SGHAT; CDR2 reads FQNNGV. Trimming at V came to 5 bases and at J to 13 bases, leaving 11 bases not matched to a gene. The CDR3 runs to 12 residues.